These 11 T cell receptor beta chains were sequenced from one sample in a study of blood T cell repertoires in COVID-19. Repertoires were generated with immunoSEQ multiplex PCR, while TCRdb's copy carries only in-frame clones and drops some. The sample has 65,000 to 95,000 clones, about 89% seen once. Sample: peripheral blood. The receptors shown here come from a man aged 50-60 years with COVID-19, enrolled during active disease.

Judged by abundance, this clone is medium-sized (0.01 to 0.1%). V is TRBV14 and J is TRBJ2-3; 8 bases line up with TRBD1. Germline V lookup: CDR1 SGHDN, CDR2 FVKESK. V was pared by 4 bases and J by 3 bases, with 6 bases of the junction left unmatched. CDR3 length: 15 amino acids. DNA for the CDR3: TGTGCCAGCAGCCTCGGACAGGGACCTACAGATACGCAGTATTTT. This translates into CASSLGQGPTDTQYF.

This rearrangement joins TRBV15 to TRBJ2-7, with TRBD1 as a possible D gene (5 bases). Germline V CDR1 and CDR2: LNHNV, YYDKDF (reference sequence). V dropped 3 bases and J dropped 3 bases, with 9 bases sitting between them. This CDR3 has 13 amino acids. The CDR3 sequence is CATSSEDSYEQYF. CDR3 nucleotides: TGTGCCACCAGCAGTGAAGACAGCTACGAGCAGTACTTC.

This sequence joins TRBV7-9 and TRBJ2-2; perhaps TRBD1 as D (5 bases). V dropped 4 bases and J dropped 4 bases, with 13 bases sitting between them. Germline V gene lookup returns CDR1 SEHNR and CDR2 FQNEAQ (reference sequence). The CDR3 runs 15 residues. This CDR3 reads CASSYARATTGELFF. CDR3 in DNA: TGTGCCAGCAGCTACGCCAGGGCTACCACCGGGGAGCTGTTTTTT.

This clone was seen once. The chain links TRBV18 to TRBJ1-1; 7 positions agree with TRBD1. V lost 5 bases and J lost 12; bases outside the gene matches: 9. The CDR3 consists of 12 residues. Germline V gives CDR1 KGHSH, CDR2 LQKENI. CDR3 in amino acids: CASSTLTGRPFF. The CDR3 coding sequence is TGTGCCAGCTCAACCCTGACAGGGCGTCCTTTCTTT. Full variable domain (remainder filled in from reference TRBV18 and TRBJ1-1): NAGVMQNPRHLVRRRGQEARLRCSPMKGHSHVYWYRQLPEEGLKFMVYLQKENIIDESGMPKERFSAEFPKEGPSILRIQQVVRGDSAAYFCASSTLTGRPFFGQGTRLTVV.

The rearrangement uses TRBV7-8 and TRBJ1-4; D possibly corresponds to TRBD1 (5 bases). V lost 1 base to trimming and J lost 8 bases, with 8 bases between them. The CDR3 has 13 amino acids. The germline V gene has CDR1 SGHVS and CDR2 FQNEAQ. The CDR3 coding sequence is TGTGCCAGCAGCTTAGGGGGCGAGGAAAAACTGTTTTTT. It encodes CASSLGGEEKLFF.

The chain carries TRBV28 and TRBJ2-5, with 7 bases identical to TRBD2. The CDR3 consists of 14 residues. Germline assignment: CDR1 MDHEN and CDR2 SYDVKM. V gave up 2 bases and J gave up 5 bases; unmatched junction bases: 5. In DNA, the CDR3 is TGTGCCAGCAGTTTAGGGGGGGTCAAGGAGACCCAGTACTTC. As protein: CASSLGGVKETQYF. Based on the CDR3 plus reference TRBV28 and TRBJ2-5, the full variable domain is DVKVTQSSRYLVKRTGEKVFLECVQDMDHENMFWYRQDPGLGLRLIYFSYDVKMKEKGDIPEGYSVSREKKERFSLILESASTNQTSMYLCASSLGGVKETQYFGPGTRLLVL.

The chain employs TRBV4-1 and TRBJ2-3, with TRBD2 as a possible D gene (5 bases). The CDR3 consists of 13 residues. The V end lost 2 bases, the J end lost 4 bases, and 7 bases lay between the germline ends. In germline, CDR1 is MGHRA, CDR2 YSYEKL. The CDR3 region is CASSQSGADTQYF. In nucleotides, the CDR3 is TGCGCCAGCAGCCAATCCGGGGCAGATACGCAGTATTTT.

The J gene is TRBJ1-5, the V gene TRBV7-6; tentatively, D is TRBD1 (6 bases). The CDR3 runs to 15 residues. Germline CDR1 is SGHVS and CDR2 is FNYEAQ. The V end lost 5 bases, the J end lost 6 bases, and 17 bases lay between the germline ends. This chain's CDR3 is CASSLAGGRPQPQHF. Written as DNA, the CDR3 is TGTGCCAGCAGCCTTGCCGGGGGGCGGCCTCAGCCCCAGCATTTT.

The V and J genes are TRBV30 and TRBJ1-2; 10 positions match TRBD1. The CDR3 has 13 residues. J was trimmed by 7 bases and V by 3 bases; bases with no gene match: 5. CDR1 and CDR2 (germline): GTSNPN, SVGIG (reference sequence). CDR3 sequence: CAWRETGGAGYTF. The DNA of the CDR3 is TGTGCCTGGAGGGAGACAGGGGGCGCTGGCTACACCTTC.

The rearrangement joins TRBV12-5 to TRBJ2-1; tentatively, D is TRBD1 (6 bases). The germline V and J ends were trimmed by 7 bases and 8 bases, with 12 bases remaining between them. CDR3 length: 12 amino acids. CDR1 is LGHNT and CDR2 is FRNRAP in the germline V gene. The CDR3 region is CASAQTGHEQFF. CDR3 coding DNA: TGTGCTAGTGCCCAAACAGGGCATGAGCAGTTCTTC.

This rearrangement joins TRBV6-5 to TRBJ2-7, with 7 bases identical to TRBD1. Germline assignment: CDR1 MNHEY and CDR2 SVGAGI. The V and J ends lost 2 bases and 0 bases, in that order; junction bases with no gene match: 4. This CDR3 is built from 15 residues. The CDR3 nucleotides are TGTGCCAGCAGTTACACAAGGGACAGCTCCTACGAGCAGTACTTC. Translation gives CASSYTRDSSYEQYF.